The T cell receptor (beta chain) under discussion was sequenced for a study of CD8+CD57+ T cells in acquired aplastic anemia. Study background: Each DNA sample taken from sorted CD4+ and CD8+ cells came to around 2.9 ug on average.

Genomic DNA acted as the template from which TCR beta VDJ combination and CDR3 sequence profiling were carried out. TCRdb used MiXCR to reprocess the reads, holding one entry per CDR3 protein. The data hold 200,000 to 300,000 distinct CDR3 sequences, with more than 45% observed a single time. In its sample, this clonotype was seen many times. What it binds is unknown. Only patients with CD8+CD57+ cell expansion on flow cytometry were chosen for sequencing. Germline V gene sequence: CDR1 SEHNR, CDR2 FQNEAQ (reference sequence). The CDR3 covers 12 residues. The V gene lost 4 bases and the J gene lost 5 bases, with 7 bases spanning the gap. Overall study findings and caveats: Patients and controls shared 25 to 30 CD8+ CDR3 sequences, which appeared highly expressed in patients and within their immunodominant clones. Significant differences in CD8+ Simpson's diversity were not observed between patients and controls.

Material: sorted CD4+, CD8+, or CD8+CD57+ T cells (not recorded which) from PBMCs. This TCR was recovered from a human donor with aplastic anemia. V usage is TRBV7-9 and J usage is TRBJ2-3; no reliable D call. The CDR3 protein is CASSYTIDTQYF. The DNA for the CDR3 is TGTGCCAGCAGCTATACGATAGATACGCAGTATTTT.